The source of this T cell receptor beta chain is a study of shared clonotypes between healthy human individuals. General study points: The authors expected sequencing depth to affect clonotype sharing among donors.

The method was immunoSEQ multiplex PCR; TCRdb's version includes in-frame clones alone and lacks a portion of them. The profile shows about 2 million clones, 90% to 95% of them singletons. With regard to this clone: Its specificity is unknown.

This CDR3 is 14 amino acids long. Trimming took 6 bases from V and 0 from J, leaving 9 bases between them. Germline V gene sequence: CDR1 SNHLY, CDR2 FYNNEI. It was into CD45RA+ naive and CD45RA-negative memory subsets that the CD4+ cells were split. The receptor was isolated from a man in his late teens or twenties in good health. The chain couples TRBV2 to TRBJ1-5; the D is unclear. Sequencing was done on a sample of naive CD4+ T cells sorted from blood. Noted subset: CD45RA+ positively selected. CDR3 protein: CASSSYVSNQPQHF. In DNA form, the CDR3 reads TGTGCCAGCAGCAGTTACGTTAGCAATCAGCCCCAGCATTTT. The full variable domain, in which reference TRBV2 and TRBJ1-5 provide the parts outside the CDR3, is EPEVTQTPSHQVTQMGQEVILRCVPISNHLYFYWYRQILGQKVEFLVSFYNNEISEKSEIFDDQFSVERPDGSNFTLKIRSTKLEDSAMYFCASSSYVSNQPQHFGDGTRLSIL.